This TCR beta chain emerged from a study of shared clonotypes between healthy human individuals. TCRdb's copy holds only in-frame clones and misses some; the assay was immunoSEQ multiplex PCR. This sample yields over 850,000 clones, of which approximately 80% are seen a single time; roughly 0.65% belongs to the top ten. Trimming removed 2 bases at V and 6 bases at J, with 10 bases between. CDR3 size: 13 residues. Per the germline V gene, CDR1 is SNHLY and CDR2 is FYNNEI. The specimen sequenced was memory CD4+ T cells from PBMCs. Subset indicated: CD45RA-negative fraction. The TCR comes from a man between 18 and 35 years old in good health. Some clones in this sample may be carry-over from other donors' samples. The chain is built from TRBV2 and TRBJ1-1, with D unresolved. The CDR3 protein is CASSELGRAEAFF. CDR3 nucleotides: TGTGCCAGCAGTGAATTGGGTAGGGCTGAAGCTTTCTTT.